These 32 T cell receptor beta chains share one sample of origin, sequenced in a study of response to subunit inactivated influenza vaccine. Via MiXCR, TCRdb re-called the RT-PCR reads, giving one row per CDR3 protein. The table shows roughly 760,000 distinct CDR3 sequences, with less than 25% occurring only once. The specimen comprised PBMCs from blood, sampled about 5 days after vaccination. The receptors come from a man in his fifties who received an inactivated influenza vaccine.

This clonotype was found many times. The V gene is TRBV7-6, the J gene TRBJ2-2; 8 bases line up with TRBD1. Trimming removed 4 bases from V and 2 bases from J; junction bases left unmatched: 15. The germline V gene encodes CDR1 SGHVS and CDR2 FNYEAQ. The CDR3 runs 19 residues. DNA of the CDR3: TGTGCCAGCAGCTGGGACGCCGGGACAGGCGATAGAAACACCGGGGAGCTGTTTTTT. Protein sequence: CASSWDAGTGDRNTGELFF.

This clonotype was detected a few times. V is TRBV12-3 or TRBV12-4 and J is TRBJ1-1; a possible D gene is TRBD1 (6 bases). V lost 4 bases to trimming and J lost 1 base, with 13 bases between them. The CDR3 is 15 amino acids. DNA of the CDR3: TGTGCCAGCAGTTCCACCGGGACACCGAACACTGAAGCTTTCTTT. Its protein product is CASSSTGTPNTEAFF.

This chain joins TRBV20-1 and TRBJ2-1, with 7 bases that match TRBD2. CDR3 size: 14 residues. The germline CDR1 and CDR2 sequences are DFQATT and SNEGSKA (reference sequence). V shed 5 bases, J shed 3 bases, and the junction held 7 bases outside the gene matches. The CDR3 DNA follows: TGCAGTGCTGCCCTAGCGGAGTTCTACAATGAGCAGTTCTTC. This gives the protein CSAALAEFYNEQFF.

This chain connects TRBV27 to TRBJ2-7; 9 nucleotides align to TRBD2. The trim removed 2 bases at V and 5 bases at J, leaving 4 bases unmatched. Germline CDR1 is MNHEY and CDR2 is SMNVEV (reference sequence). This CDR3 has 14 residues. The CDR3, as DNA: TGTGCCAGCAGTTTAACCGGGACTAGCAACGAGCAGTACTTC. Its protein product is CASSLTGTSNEQYF.

The chain joins TRBV4-2 to TRBJ2-3, with 11 bases identical to TRBD2. CDR3 length: 17 amino acids. The V gene end was trimmed by 3 bases and the J gene end by 5 bases; junction bases not matched to a gene: 10. Germline assignment: CDR1 LGHNA and CDR2 YNFKEQ. CDR3: CASSQQTSGTSVDTQYF. CDR3 nucleotide sequence: TGTGCCAGCAGCCAGCAGACTAGCGGGACCTCAGTAGATACGCAGTATTTT.

The rearrangement uses TRBV24-1 and TRBJ2-1; D might be TRBD2 (5 bases). The germline CDR1 and CDR2 sequences are KGHDR and SFDVKD. This CDR3 is 14 amino acids long. V lost 5 bases, J lost 12 bases, and 19 bases lay in between. CDR3 bases: TGTGCCACCAGTGGTTCACGAGGCCCCCGGGGGCAGTTCTTC. Encoded protein: CATSGSRGPRGQFF.

This clonotype occurred a few times. The genes are TRBV5-1 and TRBJ2-2, with D perhaps TRBD2 (5 bases). CDR1 is SGHRS and CDR2 is YFSETQ in the germline V gene. V lost 6 bases and J 6 bases, leaving 15 bases between the germline ends. The CDR3 consists of 14 residues. CDR3 nucleotides: TGCGCCAGCACCACCCCTGGACTCTCCGGGGAGCTGTTTTTT. Translation: CASTTPGLSGELFF. Full variable domain (rest looked up from reference TRBV5-1 and TRBJ2-2): KAGVTQTPRYLIKTRGQQVTLSCSPISGHRSVSWYQQTPGQGLQFLFEYFSETQRNKGNFPGRFSGRQFSNSRSEMNVSTLELGDSALYLCASTTPGLSGELFFGEGSRLTVL.

This clonotype has a count of ten or more. V and J are TRBV29-1 and TRBJ2-7; D is possibly TRBD1 (6 bases). Trimming left V 8 bases short and J 3 bases short, with 11 bases between. Germline CDR1 SQVTM, CDR2 ANQGSEA. CDR3 size: 11 residues. The CDR3 region is CSIRDNYEQYF. CDR3 DNA sequence: TGCAGCATCCGGGACAACTACGAGCAGTACTTC.

This chain uses TRBV4-3 with TRBJ2-1; 7 bases are shared with TRBD2. From germline, CDR1 is LGHNA and CDR2 YSLEER. The CDR3 runs 13 residues. The junction had 6 bases not matched to a gene; V was cut back by 8 bases and J by 5 bases. CDR3 sequence reads: CASGSSGHNEQFF. DNA of the CDR3: TGCGCCAGCGGTTCTAGCGGTCACAATGAGCAGTTCTTC.

This clonotype came up a few times. The chain recombines TRBV28 with TRBJ2-7; 11 bases are shared with TRBD2. Germline V lookup: CDR1 MDHEN, CDR2 SYDVKM. This CDR3 contains 15 residues. V trimming: 6 bases; J trimming: 5 bases; junction bases outside the gene matches: 9. Here the CDR3 DNA reads TGTGCCAGCAGGAAGATTACTAGCGGGAGAAACGAGCAGTACTTC. Encoded protein: CASRKITSGRNEQYF. Filled out from reference TRBV28 and TRBJ2-7, the complete variable domain reads DVKVTQSSRYLVKRTGEKVFLECVQDMDHENMFWYRQDPGLGLRLIYFSYDVKMKEKGDIPEGYSVSREKKERFSLILESASTNQTSMYLCASRKITSGRNEQYFGPGTRLTVT.

This clonotype has just a few counts. The gene calls are TRBV12-3 or TRBV12-4 and TRBJ2-1; D gene uncertain. V was trimmed by 6 bases and J by 0 bases, leaving 12 bases between them. The CDR3 sequence is 15 residues long. In DNA, the CDR3 is TGTGCCAGCAGGATGACTGCAAACTCCTACAATGAGCAGTTCTTC. Protein product: CASRMTANSYNEQFF.

This sequence joins TRBV5-1 and TRBJ2-1; 9 positions match TRBD2. With V trimmed by 0 bases and J by 8 bases, 9 bases remained unmatched. Germline V CDR1 and CDR2: SGHRS, YFSETQ. This CDR3 is built from 16 residues. CDR3 nucleotide sequence: TGCGCCAGCAGCTTGGCCGGGCGGGGGGGTCCGGATGAGCAGTTCTTC. This gives the protein CASSLAGRGGPDEQFF. Full variable domain (rest looked up from reference TRBV5-1 and TRBJ2-1): KAGVTQTPRYLIKTRGQQVTLSCSPISGHRSVSWYQQTPGQGLQFLFEYFSETQRNKGNFPGRFSGRQFSNSRSEMNVSTLELGDSALYLCASSLAGRGGPDEQFFGPGTRLTVL.

This clonotype has more than one count but fewer than ten. The V call is TRBV4-1, the J call TRBJ2-7, with D possibly TRBD2 on 5 matching bases. There are 13 residues in the CDR3. V was pared by 5 bases and J by 1 base, with 9 bases between. The V gene's germline CDR1 is MGHRA and CDR2 YSYEKL. For the CDR3, the DNA is TGCGCCAGCAGCGCGAGGGTGTCCTACGAGCAGTACTTC. Translating it yields CASSARVSYEQYF.

This clonotype was observed at least ten times. This chain links TRBV12-3 or TRBV12-4 with TRBJ2-1, with no clear D. The ends were cut back, 3 bases at V and 2 bases at J, with 8 bases in the middle. This CDR3 is 14 amino acids long. CDR3 nucleotides: TGTGCCAGCAGTTTCACTTCACCCTACAATGAGCAGTTCTTC. It is translated as CASSFTSPYNEQFF.

As regards this clonotype: The conserved closing phenylalanine or tryptophan is absent in this CDR3, likely reflecting a read error. The V and J genes are TRBV20-1 and TRBJ2-7; 7 nucleotides align to TRBD2. CDR1 DFQATT and CDR2 SNEGSKA come from the germline V gene (reference sequence). The CDR3 length is 14 residues. Germline trimming cut 3 bases from V and 1 base from J; bases unmatched to any gene: 6. CDR3 sequence: CSASAGDLSYEQYL. DNA for the CDR3: TGCAGTGCTAGTGCGGGGGACCTTTCCTACGAGCAGTACTTG.

The chain joins TRBV28 to TRBJ2-3; 8 bases are shared with TRBD1. With V trimmed by 6 bases and J by 3 bases, 8 bases remained unmatched. The CDR3 consists of 15 residues. The germline V gene encodes CDR1 MDHEN and CDR2 SYDVKM. The DNA of the CDR3 is TGTGCCAGCAGAACCCTGAGACAGGGGACAGATACGCAGTATTTT. As protein: CASRTLRQGTDTQYF.

The V gene is TRBV9, the J gene TRBJ1-1, with D possibly being TRBD1 (5 bases). The CDR3 runs 13 residues. Per germline, CDR1 SGDLS and CDR2 YYNGEE. Trimming shortened V by 4 bases and J by 4 bases, and 11 bases separated the two germline ends. The CDR3 loop is CASSFGGATEAFF. The CDR3 nucleotides read TGTGCCAGCAGCTTCGGAGGGGCCACTGAAGCTTTCTTT.

The gene calls are TRBV6-1 and TRBJ1-1, with D maybe TRBD1 (6 bases). This CDR3 comprises 16 residues. Germline-derived CDR1 and CDR2 are MNHNS and SASEGT. V was pared by 5 bases and J by 0 bases, with 16 bases between. CDR3 loop: CASSPDRFFMNTEAFF. In DNA form, the CDR3 reads TGTGCCAGCAGTCCTGACAGGTTCTTCATGAACACTGAAGCTTTCTTT.

This clonotype was observed a few times. The chain links TRBV4-2 to TRBJ2-7; 7 bases are shared with TRBD1. Germline CDR1 LGHNA, CDR2 YNFKEQ. J was trimmed by 3 bases and V by 4 bases; bases with no gene match: 15. The CDR3 has 17 residues. The DNA for the CDR3 is TGTGCCAGCAGCCCGCGTTTAGACAGGGTTTACGACTACGAGCAGTACTTC. Protein sequence: CASSPRLDRVYDYEQYF.

This CDR3 is CSARGLWAASSYEQYF. The CDR3 DNA is TGCAGTGCTAGGGGGTTGTGGGCGGCGAGCTCCTACGAGCAGTACTTC. The V and J genes are TRBV20-1 and TRBJ2-7; D ambiguous. Between the trimmed V and J ends, which lost 3 bases and 0 bases, there was a span of 18 bases. The CDR3 is 16 amino acids. Germline loops: CDR1 DFQATT, CDR2 SNEGSKA (reference sequence).

The V and J genes are TRBV20-1 and TRBJ2-7; weak D call: TRBD2 (5 bases). V dropped 2 bases and J dropped 0 bases, with 11 bases sitting between them. Germline CDR1 is DFQATT and CDR2 is SNEGSKA (reference sequence). This CDR3 has 14 residues. CDR3 sequence reads: CSARSGPNSYEQYF. The CDR3 nucleotides are TGCAGTGCTAGAAGCGGCCCTAACTCCTACGAGCAGTACTTC.

A single count supports this clonotype. DNA for the CDR3: TGTGCCAGCAGCGCCACTCCCGCGAACACCGGGGAGCTGTTTTTT. This translates into CASSATPANTGELFF. This chain connects TRBV7-3 to TRBJ2-2; D remains ambiguous. CDR3 size: 15 residues. From germline, CDR1 is SGHTA and CDR2 FQGTGA. V was trimmed by 5 bases and J by 0 bases, leaving 10 bases between them. Complete variable domain (other parts from reference TRBV7-3 and TRBJ2-2): GAGVSQTPSNKVTEKGKYVELRCDPISGHTALYWYRQSLGQGPEFLIYFQGTGAADDSGLPNDRFFAVRPEGSVSTLKIQRTERGDSAVYLCASSATPANTGELFFGEGSRLTVL.

The chain couples TRBV4-2 to TRBJ2-1; TRBD2 is a possible D gene (5 bases). This CDR3 spans 15 amino acids. Germline V gene data show CDR1 as LGHNA and CDR2 as YNFKEQ. Trimming cost V 1 base and J 5 bases, with 12 bases left between them. In nucleotides, the CDR3 is TGTGCCAGCAGCCAAGCAGAGGGCAAAAACAATGAGCAGTTCTTC. Residues: CASSQAEGKNNEQFF.

In this sample, this clonotype turned up a few times. This sequence joins TRBV20-1 and TRBJ2-1; D gene ambiguous. Germline assignment: CDR1 DFQATT and CDR2 SNEGSKA (reference sequence). The V end lost 1 base, the J end lost 4 bases, and 11 bases lay between the germline ends. The CDR3 sequence is 14 residues long. The CDR3 loop reads CSARGPLLYNEQFF. DNA for the CDR3: TGCAGTGCTAGAGGTCCCCTATTATACAATGAGCAGTTCTTC.

V and J are TRBV7-2 and TRBJ2-7; TRBD1 or TRBD2 may be the D gene (5 bases each). The V gene's germline CDR1 is SGHTA and CDR2 FQGNSA. This CDR3 spans 15 amino acids. Trimming shortened V by 6 bases and J by 3 bases, and 18 bases separated the two germline ends. For the CDR3, the DNA is TGTGCCAGCAGTCCGGACCAGGGACGCGGCTACGAGCAGTACTTC. Its protein is CASSPDQGRGYEQYF.

This clonotype came up a few times. The chain employs TRBV27 and TRBJ2-5; weak D call: TRBD1 (6 bases). This CDR3 contains 16 residues. CDR1 and CDR2 from the germline V gene are MNHEY and SMNVEV (reference sequence). The germline V and J ends were trimmed by 1 base and 2 bases, with 14 bases remaining between them. CDR3 DNA sequence: TGTGCCAGCAGTTTATATTCAGGGACAACGCAAGAGACCCAGTACTTC. Protein product: CASSLYSGTTQETQYF.

This clonotype has a count of ten or more. Sequence at one end of the junction differs from germline and may be a read error. V and J are TRBV5-1 and TRBJ1-4, with 9 nucleotides matching TRBD1. The CDR3 consists of 14 residues. Germline CDR1 SGHRS, CDR2 YFSETQ. The CDR3 sequence: CASSSGTGNEKLFF. Written as DNA, the CDR3 is TGTGCCAGCAGCTCCGGGACAGGGAACGAAAAACTGTTTTTT.

A word on this clonotype: A read error is possible here, since a much larger clone lies one base away. V is TRBV11-2 and J is TRBJ2-4; 8 bases align to TRBD2. Germline loops: CDR1 SGHAT, CDR2 FQNNGV. This CDR3 is built from 18 residues. Trimming at V came to 7 bases and at J to 3 bases, leaving 17 bases not matched to a gene. CDR3 amino acids: CASTRVSGAPLSKNIQYF. CDR3 DNA sequence: TGTGCCAGCACCAGGGTTAGCGGGGCGCCCTTAAGCAAAAACATTCAGTACTTC.

This clonotype was detected many times. The chain joins TRBV5-1 to TRBJ2-2; 9 bases agree with TRBD2. The CDR3 runs to 16 residues. V lost 2 bases and J lost 3; bases outside the gene matches: 5. From germline, CDR1 is SGHRS and CDR2 YFSETQ. The CDR3 loop reads CASSFQRGADTGELFF. CDR3 in DNA: TGCGCCAGCAGCTTTCAGCGGGGGGCGGACACCGGGGAGCTGTTTTTT.

The table lists this clonotype with a few counts. This chain uses TRBV6-5 with TRBJ2-1; possible D gene TRBD2, 5 bases. The germline CDR1 and CDR2 sequences are MNHEY and SVGAGI. The CDR3 runs 16 residues. The germline V and J ends were trimmed by 2 bases and 0 bases, with 11 bases remaining between them. For the CDR3, the DNA is TGTGCCAGCAGTTACACTGCACTAGGCTCCTACAATGAGCAGTTCTTC. Translating gives CASSYTALGSYNEQFF.

The table lists this clonotype with a few counts. V is TRBV6-2 or TRBV6-3 and J is TRBJ2-1; 14 bases are a match to TRBD2. Germline loops: CDR1 MNHEY, CDR2 SVGEGT. The CDR3 extends over 19 amino acids. Losses at the gene ends were 2 bases for V and 2 bases for J; bases not matched to a gene: 8. Written as DNA, the CDR3 is TGTGCCAGCAGTTACATCCATTCGGGACTAGCGGGGGCCTACAATGAGCAGTTCTTC. It translates to CASSYIHSGLAGAYNEQFF.

The genes are TRBV20-1 and TRBJ1-2; D gene unclear. Trimming shortened V by 0 bases and J by 6 bases, and 23 bases separated the two germline ends. The CDR3 has 17 residues. Germline V gives CDR1 DFQATT, CDR2 SNEGSKA (reference sequence). CDR3 sequence: CSARDLDPGVLLDGYTF. CDR3 bases: TGCAGTGCTAGAGATCTGGACCCGGGCGTCCTTCTCGATGGCTACACCTTC.